This T cell receptor beta chain was found in a study of blood T cells in healthy people across ages. Study context: For every two T cells, template switching captured about one barcoded beta molecule. Study-level points and caveats: The fall in TCR beta diversity per million T cells was roughly linear with age. Naive T cell percentage by flow cytometry tracked strongly with beta diversity.

Regarding this clonotype: Antigen unknown.

V was trimmed by 3 bases and J by 6 bases, leaving 14 bases between them. The CDR3 sequence is 14 residues long. Germline CDR1 and CDR2: SGHRS and YFSETQ. A second roughly 6 to 11 cycle PCR used barcoded and J-beta primers. TCRdb ran MiXCR on the 5' RACE reads and lists one entry per CDR3 protein. The sample holds around 1,900,000 distinct CDR3 sequences, 39% seen once. The sample comprised blood. This TCR derives from a human donor in good health. This rearrangement joins TRBV5-1 to TRBJ2-3, with D hard to call. The chain's CDR3 is CASSSAPWQDTQYF. Here the CDR3 DNA reads TGCGCCAGCAGCTCGGCCCCCTGGCAGGATACGCAGTATTTT.